This T cell receptor (beta chain) was recorded in a study of read filtering for tumor transcriptome and immune sequencing. Every patient had bone marrow sampled while the disease was active. This library used roughly 430 ng RNA and molecular barcoded adaptors spanning alpha/delta and beta/gamma chains. TCRdb re-derived calls from the reads in MiXCR, one entry per CDR3 protein. The sample has about 46,000 distinct CDR3 sequences, around 21% seen once; the top ten hold around two fifths. Study-wide points: Single-read clonotypes: about 81.9% of IR-seq clonotypes (around 3.5% of reads), about 70% of RNA-seq clonotypes (44.6% of reads). Dropping single-read clonotypes raised IR-seq and RNA-seq shared-clonotype correlation. IR-seq captured clonotypes deeper and more reliably than RNA-seq.

On this clonotype: The antigen remains unidentified. Given a much more abundant clone one base away, this may be a read error.

CDR3 length: 14 amino acids. Germline loops: CDR1 MNHNY, CDR2 SVGAGI (reference sequence). The V and J genes are TRBV6-6 and TRBJ2-5; the D gene could be TRBD1 or TRBD2 (5 bases each). Sequences were obtained from a population of CD138-negative cells sorted from bone marrow. The sequence was collected from a donor aged 40 or over with multiple myeloma. DNA for the CDR3: TGTGCCAGCAGTTCCAATCTCGGCTCAGGGACCCAGAACTTC. Translated, it gives CASSSNLGSGTQNF.